The rows below give T cell receptor beta chains drawn from one sample of a study of vaccination and CD4 T cells after COVID-19. These receptors lack a known antigen. TCRdb re-called the PCR reads with MiXCR, one entry per CDR3 protein. The data hold roughly 10,000 distinct CDR3 sequences, with less than 40% observed a single time. Specimen: CD4+ T cells from blood, cultured in vitro. The receptors were sampled from a human donor in good health. Both conserved end residues are part of each CDR3. Fields, in order: J gene, V gene, D gene, clone size, CDR3 DNA, CDR3 protein. A D gene is named only where the DNA matches it firmly. A clone size is listed for some rows: how often the clone was seen (once, few, many), or a class if it is expanded.

>TRBJ2-7|TRBV7-2|TRBD2|-
TGTGCCAGCAGCCCGCAGAGCGGGAGGGCATCCTCCGAGCAGTACTTC
CASSPQSGRASSEQYF
>TRBJ1-1|TRBV15|-|-
TGTGCCACCAGCAGAGATCTGGCAGGGTTCAACACTGAAGCTTTCTTT
CATSRDLAGFNTEAFF
>TRBJ2-1|TRBV15|TRBD2|-
TGTGCCACCAGCAGACTAGCGGGAGGGCAATCCTACAATGAGCAGTTCTTC
CATSRLAGGQSYNEQFF
>TRBJ1-1|TRBV29-1|-|-
TGCAGCATTGGCGGGGACCGCACTGAAGCTTTCTTT
CSIGGDRTEAFF
>TRBJ1-1|TRBV7-9|TRBD1|-
TGTGCCAGCAGCAGCGGACAGGGGGGTCCTGAAGCTTTCTTT
CASSSGQGGPEAFF
>TRBJ2-3|TRBV6-4|TRBD2|-
TGTGCCAGCAGAGTCGAGGCGGGAGGGCCAGATACGCAGTATTTT
CASRVEAGGPDTQYF
>TRBJ2-1|TRBV11-2|TRBD2|-
TGTGCCAGCAGCTCAGCCGAGCTAGCGGGAGTATTCAATGAGCAGTTCTTC
CASSSAELAGVFNEQFF
>TRBJ1-2|TRBV20-1|-|few
TGCAGTGCTAGAGTCCCCCTGGGGTGGGGCTACACCTTC
CSARVPLGWGYTF
>TRBJ2-7|TRBV4-1|-|-
TGCGCCAGCAGCCAAGATCTGGGGTGGGAGCAGTACTTC
CASSQDLGWEQYF
>TRBJ2-7|TRBV20-1|-|few
TGCAGTGCTAGTTCCAGAACCTTTCACGAGCAGTACTTC
CSASSRTFHEQYF
>TRBJ1-5|TRBV29-1|-|-
TGCAGCGTTGCAGCAGGGGCGCAACAGCCCCAGCATTTT
CSVAAGAQQPQHF
>TRBJ1-3|TRBV10-3|-|-
TGTGCCATCAAATCCGCAGGGGAGGGAAACACCATATATTTT
CAIKSAGEGNTIYF
>TRBJ2-1|TRBV7-9|-|few
TGTGCCAGCAGTTGGAACTACAATGAGCAGTTCTTC
CASSWNYNEQFF
>TRBJ1-5|TRBV2|-|-
TGTGCCAGCAGTCTCCGGGACGTGTATCAGCCCCAGCATTTT
CASSLRDVYQPQHF
>TRBJ2-1|TRBV10-3|-|-
TGTGCCATCGGTGGTCGGGTTGCCCTCCTAGGCTCCTACAATGAGCAGTTCTTC
CAIGGRVALLGSYNEQFF
>TRBJ2-7|TRBV7-3|TRBD1|-
TGTGCCAGCAGGGGAACAGGGGGGACCTACGAGCAGTACTTC
CASRGTGGTYEQYF
>TRBJ2-3|TRBV12-3/TRBV12-4|TRBD1|-
TGTGCCAGCAGTTCGACAGGGGACCACACAGATACGCAGTATTTT
CASSSTGDHTDTQYF
>TRBJ1-1|TRBV21-1|-|few
TGTGCCAGCTCAACTGAAGCTTTCTTT
CASSTEAFF
>TRBJ1-2|TRBV20-1|-|medium-sized
TGCAGTGCTACGGGGGGGGTCTATGGCTACACCTTC
CSATGGVYGYTF
>TRBJ1-5|TRBV5-1|-|once
TGCGCCAGCAGCTTCGACGGCAGCAATCAGCCCCAGCATTTT
CASSFDGSNQPQHF
>TRBJ2-5|TRBV20-1|-|-
TGCAGTGCTAGAGGTACATTGCCAGAACAAGAGACCCAGTACTTC
CSARGTLPEQETQYF
>TRBJ2-1|TRBV28|-|few
TGTGCCAGCAGTTTGTTCACCCTCTCCTACAATGAGCAGTTCTTC
CASSLFTLSYNEQFF
>TRBJ2-7|TRBV20-1|-|-
TGCAGTGCTAGAGATCTAAGCAACTCCGAGCAGTACTTC
CSARDLSNSEQYF
>TRBJ2-3|TRBV6-2/TRBV6-3|-|-
TGTGCCAGCAGTTTGAGCGTTACGCTAGATACGCAGTATTTT
CASSLSVTLDTQYF
>TRBJ1-6|TRBV6-1|-|-
TGTGCCAGCAGTGAAACGGGGGTCCGGAATTCACCCCTCCACTTT
CASSETGVRNSPLHF
>TRBJ2-5|TRBV15|-|-
TGTGCCACCAGCAGAGGGGGCCAGGTAGAAGAGACCCAGTACTTC
CATSRGGQVEETQYF
>TRBJ2-7|TRBV11-1|-|-
TGTGCCAGCAGCAGAGGGACCGTTTACGAGCAGTACTTC
CASSRGTVYEQYF
>TRBJ2-1|TRBV6-1|-|-
TGTGCCAGCAGACCGGGGGATTACCGCTCCTACAATGAGCAGTTCTTC
CASRPGDYRSYNEQFF
>TRBJ1-1|TRBV6-1|TRBD1|-
TGTGCCAGCAGTCCCCGGGACAGAGCGAACACTGAAACTTTCTTT
CASSPRDRANTETFF
>TRBJ1-1|TRBV20-1|-|few
TGCAGTGCTACCCCCGGACGGGGGGGATCAGCTTTCTTT
CSATPGRGGSAFF
>TRBJ2-3|TRBV28|-|medium-sized
TGTGCCACCCCCGGGAACGAGGGCACAGATACGCAGTATTTT
CATPGNEGTDTQYF
>TRBJ2-2|TRBV5-1|TRBD2|few
TGCGCCAGCAAGGGACTAGCGGGAGTAGGAGGGGAGCTGTTTTTT
CASKGLAGVGGELFF
>TRBJ1-1|TRBV5-1|-|-
TGCGCCAGCAGCTTGGATGGGGGGAACACTGAAGCTTTCTTT
CASSLDGGNTEAFF
>TRBJ1-3|TRBV7-9|-|-
TGTGCCAGCACCACACAGGTCTCTGGAAACACCATATATTTT
CASTTQVSGNTIYF
>TRBJ1-6|TRBV6-2/TRBV6-3|-|few
TGTGCCAGTCTGGACAGCTCCTATAATTCACCCCTCCACTTT
CASLDSSYNSPLHF
>TRBJ2-2|TRBV7-9|TRBD1|-
TGTGCCAGCGAACTGGGACAGGGGCCAACGAACACCGGGGAGCTGTTTTTT
CASELGQGPTNTGELFF
>TRBJ1-1|TRBV28|-|-
TGTGCCAGCAGTTCAAGGGGATTCCGGAACACTGAAGCTTTCTTT
CASSSRGFRNTEAFF
>TRBJ2-3|TRBV15|-|-
TGTGCCACCAGCAGCCGATCGGGAGGCACAGATACGCAGTATTTT
CATSSRSGGTDTQYF
>TRBJ2-3|TRBV24-1|TRBD2|-
TGTGCCACCAGTGATTTAGGTAGGGGAACTAGCGCGGGGGATACGCAGTATTTT
CATSDLGRGTSAGDTQYF
>TRBJ2-7|TRBV18|-|few
TGTGCCAGCTCGCCATTTCCACAAGCCTCCTACGAGCAGTACTTC
CASSPFPQASYEQYF
>TRBJ2-7|TRBV27|TRBD1|few
TGTGCCAGCAGTTTCACAGGGGGCTCCTACGAGCAGTACTTC
CASSFTGGSYEQYF
>TRBJ1-6|TRBV7-9|-|-
TGTGCCAGCAGCTTTGGAGGGGGATCACCCCTCCACTTT
CASSFGGGSPLHF
>TRBJ1-5|TRBV6-2/TRBV6-3|-|-
TGTGCCAGCAGTTACGCCCACCGGGACGGTAGCAATCAGCCCCAGCATTTT
CASSYAHRDGSNQPQHF
>TRBJ2-7|TRBV6-2/TRBV6-3|TRBD1|few
TGTGCCAGCAGTTCGACAGGGAAGGGGTACGAGCAGTACTTC
CASSSTGKGYEQYF
>TRBJ1-1|TRBV19|TRBD1|-
TGTGCCAGTAGTATGCGTGACAGGGAAACTGAAGCTTTCTTT
CASSMRDRETEAFF
>TRBJ2-2|TRBV15|TRBD2|-
TGTGCCACCAGCAGAGCACCAGCGGGAAACACCGGGGAGCTGTTTTTT
CATSRAPAGNTGELFF
>TRBJ2-5|TRBV7-3|TRBD1|-
TGTGCCAGCAGCCCGGGACAGGGGGAGACCCAGTACTTC
CASSPGQGETQYF
>TRBJ2-2|TRBV19|-|few
TGTGCCAGTAGAGCTACAGGTCCTAACACCGGGGAGCTGTTTTTT
CASRATGPNTGELFF
>TRBJ1-2|TRBV6-5|TRBD1|-
TGTGCCAGCAGTTACAAGGGACAGTCCCGGGGGTATGGCTACACCTTC
CASSYKGQSRGYGYTF
>TRBJ2-7|TRBV20-1|-|few
TGCAGTGCTAGACCCCGGTACTACGAGCAGTACTTC
CSARPRYYEQYF
>TRBJ2-7|TRBV7-9|-|few
TGTGCCAGCAGCTTAGGGGAGGCAGGGCTAAAGTACTTC
CASSLGEAGLKYF
>TRBJ1-1|TRBV6-2/TRBV6-3|-|-
TGTGCCAGCAGTTACCCCCGGGGGAATCCGAACACTGAAGCTTTCTTT
CASSYPRGNPNTEAFF
>TRBJ1-1|TRBV7-9|-|-
TGTGCCAGCAGCTTAGACTTCCGGCTCCACCAGGCTTTCTTT
CASSLDFRLHQAFF